The 27 T cell receptor beta chains presented below share a single source sample, sequenced in a study of shared clonotypes between healthy human individuals. The assay was immunoSEQ multiplex PCR, and TCRdb's table has in-frame clones only and misses some. Among millions of clones, roughly 92% were seen once, and the ten largest hold roughly 0.14%. Sequencing input: naive CD4+ T cells sorted from blood. Stated subset: CD45RA+ positively selected. These receptors came from a man aged 18 to 30 in good health.

The chain recombines TRBV29-1 with TRBJ1-1; 8 positions agree with TRBD1. The CDR3 covers 15 residues. The V segment lost 4 bases and the J segment 0 bases; nucleotides outside the gene matches: 7. CDR1 is SQVTM, CDR2 ANQGSEA, per germline. The CDR3 nucleotides read TGCAGCGTTGTTCGGACAGGGCGCATGAACACTGAAGCTTTCTTT. Amino acid sequence: CSVVRTGRMNTEAFF.

In its sample, this clone was seen once. This sequence joins TRBV5-1 and TRBJ2-7; 8 positions match TRBD1. The length of the CDR3 is 15 residues. The V gene's germline CDR1 is SGHRS and CDR2 YFSETQ. The trim removed 2 bases at V and 2 bases at J, leaving 6 bases unmatched. CDR3 loop: CASSLGTGFTYEQYF. The CDR3 DNA follows: TGCGCCAGCAGCTTAGGGACAGGCTTTACCTACGAGCAGTACTTC.

The chain joins TRBV7-8 to TRBJ2-7; no firm D call. CDR1 and CDR2 (germline): SGHVS, FQNEAQ. The CDR3 runs 15 residues. V was cut by 3 bases and J by 0 bases, with 12 bases left in between. The CDR3 sequence is CASSFDGQSSYEQYF. The CDR3, as DNA: TGTGCCAGCAGCTTCGACGGGCAAAGCTCCTACGAGCAGTACTTC.

The chain carries TRBV14 and TRBJ2-2; 7 bases line up with TRBD1. V shed 5 bases and J 5 bases; nucleotides not matched to a gene: 8. This CDR3 is built from 15 residues. Germline CDR1 SGHDN, CDR2 FVKESK. The CDR3 DNA reads as TGTGCCAGCAGCTCCGAGACAGGGTGGACCGGGGAGCTGTTTTTT. The encoded protein is CASSSETGWTGELFF. The full variable domain, its missing parts supplied by reference TRBV14 and TRBJ2-2, is EAGVTQFPSHSVIEKGQTVTLRCDPISGHDNLYWYRRVMGKEIKFLLHFVKESKQDESGMPNNRFLAERTGGTYSTLKVQPAELEDSGVYFCASSSETGWTGELFFGEGSRLTVL.

This chain connects TRBV14 to TRBJ1-4; D might be TRBD1 (6 bases). CDR3 length equals 14 residues. CDR1 and CDR2 from the germline V gene are SGHDN and FVKESK. V lost 5 bases, J lost 8 bases, and 15 bases lay in between. The CDR3 reads CASSSTGLGEKLFF. The CDR3 DNA sequence: TGTGCCAGCAGCTCCACAGGGTTGGGCGAAAAACTGTTTTTT.

V is TRBV7-9 and J is TRBJ2-1; 10 nucleotides align to TRBD2. Germline CDR1 SEHNR, CDR2 FQNEAQ (reference sequence). This CDR3 has 16 residues. With V trimmed by 2 bases and J by 4 bases, 5 bases remained unmatched. The CDR3 nucleotides are TGTGCCAGCAGCTTAAGCGGGAGGGTAGCTTACAATGAGCAGTTCTTC. It encodes CASSLSGRVAYNEQFF.

J is TRBJ1-6 and V is TRBV4-3; the D is unclear. Germline V CDR1 and CDR2: LGHNA, YSLEER. Between the trimmed V and J ends, which lost 0 bases and 7 bases, there was a span of 7 bases. This CDR3 contains 14 residues. CDR3 nucleotide sequence: TGCGCCAGCAGCCAAGAGGCGGGGAATTCACCCCTCCACTTT. Its protein is CASSQEAGNSPLHF.

The chain combines TRBV9 with TRBJ2-3; tentatively, D is TRBD2 (5 bases). With 3 bases removed from V and 2 bases from J, the gap between germline ends came to 16 bases. The CDR3 covers 16 residues. Germline CDR1 reads SGDLS; CDR2 reads YYNGEE. Here the CDR3 reads CASSAELGPPTDTQYF. The CDR3, as DNA: TGTGCCAGCAGCGCCGAACTAGGACCCCCCACAGATACGCAGTATTTT.

The chain couples TRBV28 to TRBJ2-7; 11 bases fit TRBD1. CDR3 length: 14 amino acids. Germline V CDR1 and CDR2: MDHEN, SYDVKM. The V gene end was trimmed by 7 bases and the J gene end by 1 base; junction bases not matched to a gene: 3. The chain's CDR3 is CASTGDRGSYEQYF. The CDR3, as DNA: TGTGCCAGCACAGGGGACAGGGGGTCCTACGAGCAGTACTTC.

The rearrangement links TRBV2 to TRBJ1-4; 7 positions match TRBD1. This CDR3 comprises 16 residues. J lost 0 bases, V lost 5 bases, and 6 bases had no gene match. CDR1 is SNHLY and CDR2 is FYNNEI in the germline V gene. Written as DNA, the CDR3 is TGTGCCAGCAGTATAGACAGGGTTGCAACTAATGAAAAACTGTTTTTT. Its translation is CASSIDRVATNEKLFF.

This chain connects TRBV30 to TRBJ2-1, with a possible D match to TRBD1 (6 bases). This CDR3 contains 12 residues. The germline V and J ends were trimmed by 4 bases and 4 bases, with 8 bases remaining between them. CDR1 GTSNPN and CDR2 SVGIG come from the germline V gene (reference sequence). This CDR3 reads CAWNTGYNEQFF. CDR3 bases: TGTGCCTGGAATACAGGGTACAATGAGCAGTTCTTC. The complete variable domain, with remaining parts taken from reference TRBV30 and TRBJ2-1, reads SQTIHQWPATLVQPVGSPLSLECTVEGTSNPNLYWYRQAAGRGLQLLFYSVGIGQISSEVPQNLSASRPQDRQFILSSKKLLLSDSGFYLCAWNTGYNEQFFGPGTRLTVL.

This clone was counted once. V usage is TRBV6-5 and J usage is TRBJ2-7, with TRBD1 matching over 8 bases. J lost 8 bases, V lost 5 bases, and 11 bases had no gene match. CDR1 MNHEY and CDR2 SVGAGI come from the germline V gene. The CDR3 is 14 amino acids. The CDR3: CASSTLTGGLKQYF. The CDR3 nucleotides are TGTGCCAGCAGTACCCTTACAGGGGGACTTAAGCAGTACTTC.

This chain links TRBV5-6 with TRBJ2-1; 7 bases match TRBD1. The CDR3 consists of 17 residues. In germline, CDR1 is SGHDT, CDR2 YYEEEE. V dropped 7 bases and J dropped 0; count of bases not matched to a gene: 13. In DNA, the CDR3 is TGTGCCAGCGGAACTCGACAGGGCGTAAGCTCCTACAATGAGCAGTTCTTC. It is translated as CASGTRQGVSSYNEQFF.

This clone was recorded once. The chain recombines TRBV18 with TRBJ2-1; 11 bases line up with TRBD2. This CDR3 region has 17 residues. CDR1 is KGHSH and CDR2 is LQKENI in the germline V gene. The trim removed 6 bases at V and 6 bases at J, leaving 13 bases unmatched. The CDR3 coding sequence is TGTGCCAGCTCTCCTTTTGGGACTAGCGGAACAACCAATGAGCAGTTCTTC. Amino acid sequence: CASSPFGTSGTTNEQFF.

The chain employs TRBV7-2 and TRBJ1-6; D not certain. The V end was cut by 1 base, the J end by 0 bases, with 7 bases between. CDR3 size: 16 residues. Germline CDR1 SGHTA, CDR2 FQGNSA. CDR3 residues: CASSLDGYSYNSPLHF. The CDR3 nucleotides read TGTGCCAGCAGCTTAGACGGATACTCCTATAATTCACCCCTCCACTTT.

V and J are TRBV5-4 and TRBJ2-2; TRBD1 aligns across 9 bases. V dropped 3 bases and J dropped 7; count of bases not matched to a gene: 10. The CDR3 is made up of 16 amino acids. The germline V gene has CDR1 SGHNT and CDR2 YYREEE (reference sequence). CDR3 residues: CASSSETGGDGGELFF. In DNA form, the CDR3 reads TGTGCCAGCAGCTCGGAAACAGGGGGCGATGGCGGGGAGCTGTTTTTT. The full variable domain, in which reference TRBV5-4 and TRBJ2-2 provide the parts outside the CDR3, is ETGVTQSPTHLIKTRGQQVTLRCSSQSGHNTVSWYQQALGQGPQFIFQYYREEENGRGNFPPRFSGLQFPNYSSELNVNALELDDSALYLCASSSETGGDGGELFFGEGSRLTVL.

The V and J genes are TRBV2 and TRBJ2-7; 7 bases align to TRBD1. This CDR3 is 14 amino acids long. Germline V gene lookup returns CDR1 SNHLY and CDR2 FYNNEI. V trimming: 7 bases; J trimming: 3 bases; junction bases outside the gene matches: 9. The CDR3 nucleotides are TGTGCCAGCACCCTGGAGACAGGGAACTACGAGCAGTACTTC. Translation: CASTLETGNYEQYF.

Details on this clone: The sample contains more than one DNA sequence encoding this CDR3. J is TRBJ2-7 and V is TRBV6-5; a possible D gene is TRBD1 (6 bases). CDR3 length: 14 residues. Germline V lookup: CDR1 MNHEY, CDR2 SVGAGI. With 6 bases removed from V and 0 bases from J, the gap between germline ends came to 12 bases. The CDR3 protein is CASSRTASSYEQYF. The CDR3, as DNA: TGTGCCAGCAGCCGGACAGCAAGCTCCTACGAGCAGTACTTC.

The gene calls are TRBV6-1 and TRBJ2-7; 8 nucleotides line up with TRBD1. The CDR3 extends over 17 amino acids. V lost 1 base to trimming and J lost 0 bases; unmatched junction nucleotides: 8. The V gene's germline CDR1 is MNHNS and CDR2 SASEGT. CDR3 bases: TGTGCCAGCAGTGAAGAGGCTCGGGACAGGATCTCCTACGAGCAGTACTTC. Protein product: CASSEEARDRISYEQYF.

On this clone: Other DNA variants within this sample encode the same CDR3. The rearrangement joins TRBV30 to TRBJ2-7, with D uncertain. Trimming left V 2 bases short and J 0 bases short, with 5 bases between. Germline V gene lookup returns CDR1 GTSNPN and CDR2 SVGIG (reference sequence). This CDR3 has 12 amino acids. CDR3 region: CAWSIGSYEQYF. Written as DNA, the CDR3 is TGTGCCTGGAGTATCGGCTCCTACGAGCAGTACTTC.

The V gene is TRBV6-1, the J gene TRBJ1-2; TRBD1 aligns across 7 bases. The V gene end was trimmed by 3 bases and the J gene end by 2 bases; junction bases not matched to a gene: 12. The germline V gene has CDR1 MNHNS and CDR2 SASEGT. The length of the CDR3 is 17 residues. CDR3 nucleotide sequence: TGTGCCAGCAGTGATCCTTCAAAATCGACAGGGAACTATGGCTACACCTTC. Translating gives CASSDPSKSTGNYGYTF.

This chain connects TRBV5-1 to TRBJ2-2; 10 nucleotides match TRBD1. CDR3 size: 15 residues. Germline assignment: CDR1 SGHRS and CDR2 YFSETQ. The ends lost 6 bases at V and 4 bases at J; junction bases unmatched: 6. This CDR3 reads CASTWGTGATGELFF. The CDR3 region has the DNA TGCGCCAGCACCTGGGGGACAGGGGCCACCGGGGAGCTGTTTTTT.

The chain has TRBV7-8 and TRBJ1-2; D gene ambiguous. With 3 bases removed from V and 0 bases from J, the gap between germline ends came to 5 bases. Germline CDR1 and CDR2: SGHVS and FQNEAQ. This CDR3 spans 13 amino acids. Here the CDR3 DNA reads TGTGCCAGCAGCTTCAGACCTAACTATGGCTACACCTTC. Residues: CASSFRPNYGYTF.

This chain's CDR3 is CASSPLGLGTGELFF. CDR3 bases: TGTGCCAGCAGTCCACTCGGACTTGGAACCGGGGAGCTGTTTTTT. This chain connects TRBV28 to TRBJ2-2, with D possibly being TRBD2 (5 bases). CDR1 MDHEN and CDR2 SYDVKM come from the germline V gene. CDR3 length: 15 residues. Trimming removed 5 bases at V and 5 bases at J, with 15 bases between.

The chain is built from TRBV28 and TRBJ1-3; weak D call: TRBD1 (6 bases). The CDR3 length is 14 residues. Per germline, CDR1 MDHEN and CDR2 SYDVKM. Trimming took off 10 bases at V and 4 bases at J, with 17 bases between the two ends. The CDR3 sequence is CATLGGMGGNTIYF. The CDR3 DNA reads TGTGCCACCCTAGGGGGTATGGGCGGAAACACCATATATTTT.

This clone was counted a single time. The V call is TRBV5-1, the J call TRBJ2-5; D perhaps matches TRBD1 (6 bases). This CDR3 has 16 residues. The germline V and J ends were trimmed by 2 bases and 2 bases, with 16 bases remaining between them. Per germline, CDR1 SGHRS and CDR2 YFSETQ. CDR3 region: CASSLTTGAGQETQYF. CDR3 bases: TGCGCCAGCAGCTTAACGACAGGCGCTGGGCAAGAGACCCAGTACTTC.

This clone was detected once. The chain has TRBV5-3 and TRBJ2-7, with a weak D call TRBD1 (7 bases). TRBV5-3 carries the ORF label, with uncertain function. V was pared by 4 bases and J by 5 bases, with 22 bases between. The CDR3 spans 16 residues. The CDR3: CARSIPGRPGGNEQYF. The DNA for the CDR3 is TGTGCCAGAAGCATTCCAGGTAGGCCAGGGGGGAACGAGCAGTACTTC.